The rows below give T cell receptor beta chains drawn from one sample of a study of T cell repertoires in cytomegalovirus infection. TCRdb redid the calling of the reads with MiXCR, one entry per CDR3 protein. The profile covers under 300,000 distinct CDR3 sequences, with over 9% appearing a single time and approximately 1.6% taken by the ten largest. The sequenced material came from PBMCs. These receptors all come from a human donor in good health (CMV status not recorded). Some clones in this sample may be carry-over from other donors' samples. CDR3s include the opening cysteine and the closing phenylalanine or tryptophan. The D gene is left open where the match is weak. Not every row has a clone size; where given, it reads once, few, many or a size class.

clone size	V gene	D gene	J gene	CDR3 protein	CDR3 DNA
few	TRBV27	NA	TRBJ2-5	CASSPQGEGETQYF	TGTGCCAGCAGTCCTCAGGGAGAGGGAGAGACCCAGTACTTC
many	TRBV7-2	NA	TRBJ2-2	CASSLDLNTGELFF	TGTGCCAGCAGCTTAGACCTGAACACCGGGGAGCTGTTTTTT
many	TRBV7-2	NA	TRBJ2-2	CALEAYTGELFF	TGTGCCCTGGAAGCGTACACCGGGGAGCTGTTTTTT
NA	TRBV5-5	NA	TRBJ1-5	CASTIDLVSGQPQHF	TGTGCCAGCACCATAGATCTAGTAAGCGGTCAGCCCCAGCATTTT
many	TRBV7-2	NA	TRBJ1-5	CASSLSSYSNQPQHF	TGTGCCAGCAGCTTATCGTCGTATAGCAATCAGCCCCAGCATTTT
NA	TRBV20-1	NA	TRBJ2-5	CSATEAGQQETQYF	TGCAGTGCTACCGAAGCGGGACAACAAGAGACCCAGTACTTC
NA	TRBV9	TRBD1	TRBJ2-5	CASSPQGARGETQYF	TGTGCCAGCAGCCCTCAGGGGGCGCGGGGAGAGACCCAGTACTTC
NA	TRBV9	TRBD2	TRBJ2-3	CASSVGAGGRTDTQYF	TGTGCCAGCAGCGTAGGTGCGGGGGGACGCACAGATACGCAGTATTTT
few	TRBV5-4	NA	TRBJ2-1	CASSTPLGYNEQFF	TGTGCCAGCAGCACTCCTCTGGGGTACAATGAGCAGTTCTTC
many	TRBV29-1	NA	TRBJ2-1	CSESRFYNEQFF	TGCAGCGAATCGCGGTTTTACAATGAGCAGTTCTTC
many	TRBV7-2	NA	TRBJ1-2	CASSAGQFNYGYTF	TGTGCCAGCAGCGCGGGACAATTTAACTATGGCTACACCTTC
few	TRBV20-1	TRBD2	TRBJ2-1	CSARALAGSYNEQFF	TGCAGTGCTAGAGCTCTAGCGGGCTCCTACAATGAGCAGTTCTTC
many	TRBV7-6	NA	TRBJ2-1	CASSRQGGDNEQFF	TGTGCCAGCAGCCGCCAAGGGGGGGACAATGAGCAGTTCTTC
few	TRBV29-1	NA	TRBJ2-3	CSVAPRDTYTDTQYF	TGCAGCGTTGCCCCCCGGGACACCTACACAGATACGCAGTATTTT
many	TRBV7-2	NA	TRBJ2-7	CASSLRWTYEQYF	TGTGCCAGCAGCTTACGGTGGACCTACGAGCAGTACTTC
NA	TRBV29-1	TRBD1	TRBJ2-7	CSVGQEYEQYF	TGCAGCGTCGGACAGGAGTACGAGCAGTACTTC
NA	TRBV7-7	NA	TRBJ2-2	CASSIKADTGELFF	TGTGCCAGCAGCATAAAGGCGGACACCGGGGAGCTGTTTTTT
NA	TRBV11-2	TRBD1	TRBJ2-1	CASSRGQGSYNEQFF	TGTGCCAGCAGCCGGGGACAGGGATCGTACAATGAGCAGTTCTTC
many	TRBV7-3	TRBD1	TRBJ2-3	CASNKGQGATDTQYF	TGTGCCAGCAACAAAGGACAGGGGGCAACAGATACGCAGTATTTT
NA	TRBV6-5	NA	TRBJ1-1	CASSYKAGPTEAFF	TGTGCCAGCAGTTACAAGGCAGGCCCCACTGAAGCTTTCTTT
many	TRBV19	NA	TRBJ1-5	CASSIGDSTGLNQPQHF	TGTGCCAGTAGTATTGGAGACAGTACGGGCCTCAATCAGCCCCAGCATTTT
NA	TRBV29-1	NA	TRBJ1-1	CSVGTGTEAFF	TGCAGCGTCGGAACAGGGACTGAAGCTTTCTTT
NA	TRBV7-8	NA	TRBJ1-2	CASSLVGRGGYGYTF	TGTGCCAGCAGCTTAGTCGGGCGAGGAGGCTATGGCTACACCTTC
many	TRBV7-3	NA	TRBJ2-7	CASSLSGDEQYF	TGTGCCAGCAGCTTATCAGGGGACGAGCAGTACTTC
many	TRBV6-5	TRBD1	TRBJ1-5	CASSSTGVTGQPQHF	TGTGCCAGCAGTTCTACAGGGGTTACAGGTCAGCCCCAGCATTTT
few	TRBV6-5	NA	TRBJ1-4	CASSPSREPEKLFF	TGTGCCAGCAGTCCTTCCCGGGAACCTGAAAAACTGTTTTTT
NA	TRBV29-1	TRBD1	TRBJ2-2	CSVDSGQGNTGELFF	TGCAGCGTTGACTCCGGACAGGGGAACACCGGGGAGCTGTTTTTT
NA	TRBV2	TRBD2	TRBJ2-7	CASTPGGVLHEQYF	TGTGCCAGCACCCCTGGGGGGGTCCTCCACGAGCAGTACTTC